This T cell receptor beta chain was identified during a study of blood T cell repertoires in COVID-19. Across the whole study: Collection of acute and convalescent COVID-19 samples took place in the United States, Italy and Spain. PBMCs, B-cell-depleted T cells, or T cells provided the cDNA or gDNA that made up the material.

In the authors' methods: Nucleated cell number was recorded as an estimate derived from reference gene primer amplification. TCRdb keeps only in-frame clones here, not all; method: immunoSEQ multiplex PCR. From that table come the V and J calls and clone size; the DNA was used to work out D and trimming. The sample lists about 190,000 clones, around 85% seen once, with 1.1% in the top ten. This clone is a singleton in its sample. The germline V gene has CDR1 SGHTA and CDR2 FQGTGA. V was clipped by 5 bases and J by 2 bases; unmatched bases: 5. The CDR3 is made up of 15 amino acids. This sequence was found in a man aged 25 to 40 with acute or convalescent COVID-19. Specimen: peripheral blood. The chain is built from TRBV7-3 and TRBJ2-1; 8 bases map to TRBD1. Written as DNA, the CDR3 is TGTGCCAGCAGCCACGACAGGGGAACCTACAATGAGCAGTTCTTC. Amino acid sequence: CASSHDRGTYNEQFF.